This TCR beta chain stems from a study of cytomegalovirus exposure and HLA in healthy donors. The CDR3 is made up of 13 amino acids. Germline-derived CDR1 and CDR2 are SGDLS and YYNGEE. Trimming cost V 0 bases and J 6 bases; bases outside gene matches: 1. The primer mix had 60 Vbeta and 13 Jbeta primers. Measured with immunoSEQ multiplex PCR; TCRdb has only the in-frame clones, and not every one. The data show about 130,000 clones, roughly 79% seen once. Overall study results and limits: The classifier reportedly diagnosed cytomegalovirus status with high sensitivity and specificity. Prediction of most subjects' HLA-A and HLA-B alleles by TCR beta sequences was reportedly accurate.

Of note for this clone: Its antigen is unidentified.

Each donor's status was that of a healthy bone marrow donor. Donors likely had unrecorded immune exposures despite being nominally healthy when sampled. The J gene is TRBJ2-3, the V gene TRBV9; 7 nucleotides line up with TRBD2. What was sequenced was PBMCs. The sequence came from a male donor in good health and CMV-seronegative. Written as DNA, the CDR3 is TGTGCCAGCAGCGTAGGGGACTACGATACGCAGTATTTT. Protein sequence: CASSVGDYDTQYF.